This T cell receptor beta chain is drawn from a study of T cell changes during pregnancy in multiple sclerosis. Assay used: immunoSEQ multiplex PCR; TCRdb lists only in-frame clones, some missing. The data show fewer than 30,000 clones, roughly 86% seen once. The CDR3 has 15 residues. The V gene's germline CDR1 is MNHNY and CDR2 SVGAGI (reference sequence). Trimming stripped 4 bases from V and 4 bases from J, with 14 bases between. This receptor was obtained from a female donor with multiple sclerosis, enrolled in a pregnancy study. The chain employs TRBV6-6 and TRBJ1-5, with TRBD1 as a possible D gene (6 bases). This specimen consisted of CD8+ T cells from peripheral blood mononuclear cells, obtained in the second trimester of pregnancy. CDR3 bases: TGTGCCAGCAGTTTCTCAGGGGATCTAAATCAGCCCCAGCATTTT. This translates into CASSFSGDLNQPQHF.